This T cell receptor (beta chain) stems from a study of radiation and T cells in renal cell carcinoma. Germline CDR1 reads SGHRS; CDR2 reads YFSETQ. The CDR3 length is 15 residues. V gave up 0 bases and J gave up 7 bases, with 14 bases separating them. Remarks on this clone: Its antigen is undetermined.

Study-wide results and limits: From baseline, blood top tumor clonotypes peaked at 2 weeks post-radiation.

Libraries were prepared by immunoSEQ multiplex PCR; TCRdb keeps only in-frame clonotypes and omits some of them. This table holds around 64,000 clones, 65% to 80% found once. Described time point: blood 4 weeks post-SBRT, at nephrectomy. Stated treatment: 15 Gy SBRT to primary tumor, nephrectomy 4 weeks later. The chain uses TRBV5-1 and TRBJ2-1; maybe TRBD2 (6 bases). This specimen consisted of blood, obtained from a patient whose treatment included radiotherapy and nephrectomy. The clonotype comes from a man in his sixties with renal cell carcinoma. The CDR3 region is CASSLDLGSRNEQFF. The CDR3 nucleotides read TGCGCCAGCAGCTTGGATCTCGGGAGTAGAAATGAGCAGTTCTTC.